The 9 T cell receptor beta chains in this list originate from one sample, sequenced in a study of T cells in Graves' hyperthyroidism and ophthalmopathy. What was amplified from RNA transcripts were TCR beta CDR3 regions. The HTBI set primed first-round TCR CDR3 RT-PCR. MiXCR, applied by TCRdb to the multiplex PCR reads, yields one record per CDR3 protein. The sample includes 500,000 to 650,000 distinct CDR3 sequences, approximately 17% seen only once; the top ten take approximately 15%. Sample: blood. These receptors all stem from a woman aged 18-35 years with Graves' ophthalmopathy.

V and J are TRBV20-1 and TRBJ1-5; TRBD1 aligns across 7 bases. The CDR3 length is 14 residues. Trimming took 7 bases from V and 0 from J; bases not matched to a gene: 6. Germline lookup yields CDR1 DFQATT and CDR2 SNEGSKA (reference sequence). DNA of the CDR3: TGCAGTGGGACTAGACAGGGTAGCAATCAGCCCCAGCATTTT. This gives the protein CSGTRQGSNQPQHF.

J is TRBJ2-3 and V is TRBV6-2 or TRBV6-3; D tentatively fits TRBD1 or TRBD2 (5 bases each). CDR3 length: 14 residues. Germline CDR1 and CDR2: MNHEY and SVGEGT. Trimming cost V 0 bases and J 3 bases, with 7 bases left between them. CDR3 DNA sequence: TGTGCCAGCAGTTACTCCGAGGGGACAGATACGCAGTATTTT. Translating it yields CASSYSEGTDTQYF.

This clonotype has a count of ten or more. CDR3 DNA: TGCAGTGCTAGAGAGGTGGAGTGGGATAATTCACCCCTCCACTTT. Translation: CSAREVEWDNSPLHF. This chain uses TRBV20-1 with TRBJ1-6; D call uncertain. Trimming took 0 bases from V and 5 from J, leaving 11 bases between them. CDR3 size: 15 residues. The germline V gene encodes CDR1 DFQATT and CDR2 SNEGSKA (reference sequence).

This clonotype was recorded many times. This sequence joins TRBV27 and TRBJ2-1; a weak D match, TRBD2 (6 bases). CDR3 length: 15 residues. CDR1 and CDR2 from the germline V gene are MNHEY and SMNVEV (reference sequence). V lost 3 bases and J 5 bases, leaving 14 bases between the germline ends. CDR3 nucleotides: TGTGCCAGCAGTTTCAATAGCGGAGGGAACAATGAGCAGTTCTTC. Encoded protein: CASSFNSGGNNEQFF.

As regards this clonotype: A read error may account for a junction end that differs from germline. For the CDR3, the DNA is TGCAGTGCTAGAGATCGTCGCGGATTAGGAAACACCATATACTTT. Amino acids: CSARDRRGLGNTIYF. The chain joins TRBV20-1 to TRBJ1-3, with D unclear. CDR1 and CDR2 (germline): DFQATT, SNEGSKA (reference sequence). The CDR3 extends over 15 amino acids.

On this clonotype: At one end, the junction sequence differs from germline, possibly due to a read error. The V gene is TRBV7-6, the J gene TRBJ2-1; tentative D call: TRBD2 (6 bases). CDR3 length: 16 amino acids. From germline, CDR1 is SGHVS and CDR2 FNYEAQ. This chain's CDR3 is CASGLAWDGRYNEQFF. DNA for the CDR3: TGTGCCAGCGGCTTAGCTTGGGACGGGAGATACAATGAGCAGTTCTTC. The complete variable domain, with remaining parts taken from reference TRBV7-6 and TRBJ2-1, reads GAGVSQSPRYKVTKRGQDVALRCDPISGHVSLYWYRQALGQGPEFLTYFNYEAQQDKSGLPNDRFSAERPEGSISTLTIQRTEQRDSAMYRCASGLAWDGRYNEQFFGPGTRLTVL.

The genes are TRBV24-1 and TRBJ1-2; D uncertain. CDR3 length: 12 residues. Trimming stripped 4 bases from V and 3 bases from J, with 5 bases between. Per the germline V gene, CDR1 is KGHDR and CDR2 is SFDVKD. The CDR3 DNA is TGTGCCACCAGTGACCCCTACTATGGCTACACCTTC. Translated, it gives CATSDPYYGYTF.

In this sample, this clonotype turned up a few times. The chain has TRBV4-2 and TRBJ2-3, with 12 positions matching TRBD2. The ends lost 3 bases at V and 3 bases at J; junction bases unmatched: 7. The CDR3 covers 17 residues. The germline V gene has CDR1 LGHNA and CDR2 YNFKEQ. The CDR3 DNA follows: TGTGCCAGCAGCCAGGACTCAACTAGCGGGAGGACAGATACGCAGTATTTT. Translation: CASSQDSTSGRTDTQYF.

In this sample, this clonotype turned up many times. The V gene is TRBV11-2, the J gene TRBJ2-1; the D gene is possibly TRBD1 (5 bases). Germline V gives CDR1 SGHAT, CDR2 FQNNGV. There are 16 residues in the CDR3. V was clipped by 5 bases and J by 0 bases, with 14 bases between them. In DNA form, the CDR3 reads TGTGCCAGCAGCCAAGGGGCCAGGGACTCCTACAATGAGCAGTTCTTC. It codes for CASSQGARDSYNEQFF.